The clone carrying this T cell receptor beta chain has just a few counts. The CDR3 is made up of 13 amino acids. Trimming removed 3 bases at V and 8 bases at J, with 13 bases between. Germline V lookup: CDR1 SGHTA, CDR2 FQGNSA. Produced via immunoSEQ multiplex PCR; TCRdb's table is partial and in-frame only. The sample yields 50,000 to 70,000 clones, about nine tenths seen once. This sample stems from a study of lymphopenia after photon versus proton radiotherapy. This clonotype was sampled from a man older than 75 with esophageal cancer. The sample was peripheral blood, taken from a patient treated with proton-based radiotherapy. The V gene is TRBV7-2, the J gene TRBJ1-2, with D possibly TRBD1 on 6 matching bases. The CDR3 nucleotides are TGTGCCAGCAGCTTGAGGGGGGCGGTCGGCTACACCTTC. Translation: CASSLRGAVGYTF.